The entry below gives a single T cell receptor beta chain sequence along with its context. Its target is unknown. This is likely a read error, given that the CDR3 carries no conserved phenylalanine or tryptophan at its end. The DNA is left out, because the CDR3 cannot be placed on it with certainty; the CDR3 is given as TCRdb lists it. This sample was taken from a study of tumor-infiltrating lymphocytes in primary liver carcinoma. The V gene's germline CDR1 is SGHNT and CDR2 YYREEE (reference sequence). The CDR3 sequence runs 13 residues, both termini included. Study findings and constraints: Detection in all five tumor regions applied to only about 7-25% of top clones. Reduced overlap was seen in tumor-adjacent and tumor-blood pairs versus tumor region pairs. Blood fell significantly below tumors in its top-250-clone fraction (p = 0.039).

Priming with a constant-region primer yielded TCR beta cDNA from around 540 ng total RNA. Three nested multiplex PCR rounds, a slightly modified ARM-PCR, produced the libraries for TCR beta. Both of the initial two PCR rounds ran for approximately 11 cycles and employed TRBV1-TRBV30 forward primers alongside a C-beta reverse primer. TCRdb reanalysed the multiplex PCR reads using MiXCR and keeps one entry per CDR3 protein. The sample includes approximately 23,000 distinct CDR3 sequences, 65% to 85% seen only once; the top ten take about a third. For each extraction, RNA and DNA were obtained together from approximately 20-30 mg of unsorted bulk tissue. The patients carried chronic HBV infection and had received no treatment.

This sequence originates from a woman in her twenties or thirties with primary liver carcinoma and hepatitis B virus infection. The gene calls are TRBV5-4 and TRBJ2-3. Sequenced material: liver tumor tissue from sampling region 2. Indicated subset: tumor region T2, inferior pole. CDR3 amino acids: CASSPRLGDRRYY.